A single sample gave rise to the 6 T cell receptor beta chains below, sequenced in a study of identical twins (dated by TCRdb to between 2015 and 2016). The library came from 5' RACE. Sequencing was carried out with an Illumina HiSeq 2000. TCRdb cleaned the public reads at Q25 with fastp, built clones with MiXCR and kept in-frame beta chains. Duplicate CDR3 protein sequences are folded into a single record with the most common DNA and genes. The sample table contains about 260,000 distinct CDR3 sequences; only one count was recorded for 5.5% to 7% of them. The ten largest clones add up to roughly 3.6% of the sample. The same sample was also used in a study of yellow fever vaccine responses in identical twins.

The specimen was memory (CD45RO+) T cells sorted from blood. Per the publication, the cell subset or site label means: CD45RO+ enriched T cells. These receptor sequences come from a woman aged 18-35 years in good health.

This clonotype turned up a few times. The rearrangement links TRBV3-1 to TRBJ2-3; 10 nucleotides agree with TRBD1. The CDR3 sequence is 16 residues long. Trimming cost V 2 bases and J 4 bases; bases outside gene matches: 6. From germline, CDR1 is LGHDT and CDR2 YNNKEL (reference sequence). DNA of the CDR3: TGTGCCAGCAGCCAATGGGACAGGGGAGCGGCAGATACGCAGTATTTT. Protein sequence: CASSQWDRGAADTQYF.

The chain employs TRBV7-8 and TRBJ2-4; tentative D call: TRBD2 (7 bases). This CDR3 has 15 amino acids. Per the germline V gene, CDR1 is SGHVS and CDR2 is FQNEAQ. Between the trimmed V and J ends, which lost 5 bases and 8 bases, there was a span of 19 bases. Here the CDR3 reads CASSKGGGVKDIQYF. The CDR3 nucleotides read TGTGCCAGCAGCAAAGGGGGGGGAGTGAAGGACATTCAGTACTTC.

This clonotype was picked up a small number of times. The chain couples TRBV12-3 or TRBV12-4 to TRBJ1-4, with 11 bases lining up with TRBD1. The CDR3 length is 15 residues. J lost 7 bases, V lost 5 bases, and 6 bases had no gene match. The CDR3 bases are TGTGCCAGCAGTCTCCGAGGGACAGGGGGTGAAAAACTGTTTTTT. It codes for CASSLRGTGGEKLFF.

The chain has TRBV7-8 and TRBJ2-7; maybe TRBD2 (6 bases). This CDR3 is 13 amino acids long. The germline gives CDR1 SGHVS, CDR2 FQNEAQ. The germline V and J ends were trimmed by 3 bases and 7 bases, with 13 bases remaining between them. CDR3 residues: CASSFGPRGEQYV. The CDR3 region has the DNA TGTGCCAGCAGCTTCGGACCCCGGGGGGAGCAGTACGTC.

The chain joins TRBV4-2 to TRBJ2-3, with TRBD2 identical over 7 bases. Germline CDR1 is LGHNA and CDR2 is YNFKEQ. The CDR3 consists of 15 residues. Trimming removed 1 base from V and 3 bases from J; junction bases left unmatched: 4. CDR3: CASSQAGGKTDTQYF. In DNA form, the CDR3 reads TGTGCCAGCAGCCAAGCCGGGGGGAAAACAGATACGCAGTATTTT.

The chain joins TRBV6-5 to TRBJ2-3; tentative D call: TRBD2 (6 bases). Germline assignment: CDR1 MNHEY and CDR2 SVGAGI. This CDR3 is 15 amino acids long. Trimming removed 4 bases from V and 0 bases from J, with 11 bases in between. The CDR3 DNA reads TGTGCCAGCAGTTCTTTACGGGAGAGCACAGATACGCAGTATTTT. This encodes CASSSLRESTDTQYF.